The T cell receptor (beta chain) under discussion was sequenced for a study of T cell changes during pregnancy in multiple sclerosis. Method: immunoSEQ multiplex PCR; TCRdb's copy keeps in-frame clones and lacks some. The sample shows 15,000 to 25,000 clones, more than 80% of them seen only once. Trimming shortened V by 5 bases and J by 0 bases, and 5 bases separated the two germline ends. CDR1 SGHDT and CDR2 YYEEEE come from the germline V gene. CDR3 length: 12 residues. Sequencing used CD8+ T cells from peripheral blood mononuclear cells, obtained in the third trimester of pregnancy. The sequence derives from a female donor in good health, enrolled as a control in a pregnancy study. The chain couples TRBV5-6 to TRBJ1-1; D not resolved. This CDR3 is CASSLMNTEAFF. CDR3 nucleotides: TGTGCCAGCAGTTTAATGAACACTGAAGCTTTCTTT. The entire variable domain, with the rest obtained from reference TRBV5-6 and TRBJ1-1, is as follows: DAGVTQSPTHLIKTRGQQVTLRCSPKSGHDTVSWYQQALGQGPQFIFQYYEEEERQRGNFPDRFSGHQFPNYSSELNVNALLLGDSALYLCASSLMNTEAFFGQGTRLTVV.